This T cell receptor (beta chain) is drawn from a study of chemoradiotherapy in HPV16-positive cancers. Study-wide background: Two HPV16-positive patients' cells yielded candidate HPV-specific clones and common motifs.

Data came from immunoSEQ multiplex PCR; TCRdb stores just in-frame clones and leaves some out. Of tens of thousands of clones in the sample, 80% to 90% were seen once. The study's findings and limits: Better recurrence-free survival went with HPV-responsive T-cell expansion in HPV16-positive patients. During treatment, candidate HPV-specific clones and E7-related motifs expanded in tumor.

Samples were taken several times over chemoradiotherapy. This CDR3 is built from 15 residues. To note about this clone: The antigen remains undetermined.

The source was blood, collected from a patient who underwent chemoradiotherapy. The receptor's source is a human donor with HPV-associated anogenital cancer. V usage is TRBV21-1 and J usage is TRBJ2-1; TRBD2 is taken as the D call from the table, unchecked against the DNA. TRBV21-1 is a documented pseudogene. The DNA for the CDR3 is TGTGCCAGCAGTTTACGACTAGCGGGAGTCCCTGAGCAGTTCTTC. It yields the protein CASSLRLAGVPEQFF.